Ten or more counts support the clone carrying this T cell receptor beta chain. This specimen belongs to a study of T cell repertoires in cytomegalovirus infection. TCRdb recomputed calls from the reads with MiXCR, one row per CDR3 protein. The sample holds around 210,000 distinct CDR3 sequences; 6.5% are singletons and the top ten take less than 7.5%. This CDR3 region has 18 residues. CDR1 is LGHNA and CDR2 is YNFKEQ in the germline V gene. V lost 1 base and J 4 bases, leaving 22 bases between the germline ends. The chain links TRBV4-2 to TRBJ1-1, with D hard to call. Material: PBMCs. This sequence was found in a human donor in good health (CMV status not recorded). Some clones in this sample may be carry-over from other donors' samples. This CDR3 reads CASSQVSWIEGEGTEAFF. For the CDR3, the DNA is TGTGCCAGCAGCCAAGTGTCTTGGATCGAGGGTGAGGGCACTGAAGCTTTCTTT.